This T cell receptor (beta chain) derives from a study of OX40 agonist ivuxolimab in advanced cancers. General study findings and limits: Among some nonresponders, normalized T-cell clonal expansion was also low.

The sample holds one count of this clone. Its specificity is not known. The table came from immunoSEQ multiplex PCR; TCRdb's copy has only in-frame clones and leaves some out. The sample has tens of thousands of clones, about four fifths seen once. Sampling times: baseline, cycle 4 day 1, cycle 7 day 1. The germline V gene encodes CDR1 SGHAT and CDR2 FQNNGV. The CDR3 consists of 15 residues. V was clipped by 5 bases and J by 2 bases, with 12 bases between them. The TCR was taken from an adult with an advanced solid tumor such as melanoma, head and neck, liver or kidney cancer. The J gene is TRBJ2-2, the V gene TRBV11-2; D may be TRBD1 or TRBD2 (5 bases each). The sample here was CD4+ or CD8+ T cells sorted from blood, taken in a trial of the OX40 agonist ivuxolimab. For the CDR3, the DNA is TGTGCCAGCAGCCGCATGGGGGTCAACACCGGGGAGCTGTTTTTT. Residues: CASSRMGVNTGELFF.